The sequence of this TCR beta chain was determined in a study of blood T cell repertoires in COVID-19. On the study more broadly: Specimens from acute and convalescent COVID-19 originated in the United States, Italy and Spain. PBMCs, B-cell-depleted T cells, or T cells were the source of the cDNA or gDNA that made up the material.

The authors' processing: Amplified reference gene primers provided the basis for estimating nucleated cell counts. Here immunoSEQ multiplex PCR was the method, and the copy in TCRdb shows in-frame clones only, minus some. Clone size and V and J calls were adopted from that table, with D and trimming inferred from the DNA. The data contain 290,000 or so clones, roughly nine tenths of them singletons. The CDR3 runs 15 residues. Germline CDR1 SQVTM, CDR2 ANQGSEA. The germline V and J ends were trimmed by 4 bases and 3 bases, with 18 bases remaining between them. The sequence came from a woman aged 25 to 45 with COVID-19, enrolled during active disease. The rearrangement joins TRBV29-1 to TRBJ1-2, with unresolved D. Input material: peripheral blood. CDR3 protein: CSVVRLARWDYGYTF. CDR3 in DNA: TGCAGCGTTGTGCGCCTGGCGAGGTGGGACTATGGCTACACCTTC.